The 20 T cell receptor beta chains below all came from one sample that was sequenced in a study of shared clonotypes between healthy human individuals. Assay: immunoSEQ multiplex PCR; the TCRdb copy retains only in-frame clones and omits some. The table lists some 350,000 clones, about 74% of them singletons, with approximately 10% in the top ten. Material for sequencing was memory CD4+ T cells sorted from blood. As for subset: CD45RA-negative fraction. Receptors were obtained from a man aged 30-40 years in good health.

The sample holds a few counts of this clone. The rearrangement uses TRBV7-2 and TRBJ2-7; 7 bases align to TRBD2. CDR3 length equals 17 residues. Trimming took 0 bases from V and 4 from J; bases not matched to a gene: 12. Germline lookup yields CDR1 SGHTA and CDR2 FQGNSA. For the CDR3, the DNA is TGTGCCAGCAGCTTAGCGCTTTCGGGGGAGGGTATATACGAGCAGTACTTC. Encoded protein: CASSLALSGEGIYEQYF. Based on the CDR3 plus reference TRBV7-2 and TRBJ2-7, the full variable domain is GAGVSQSPSNKVTEKGKDVELRCDPISGHTALYWYRQSLGQGLEFLIYFQGNSAPDKSGLPSDRFSAERTGGSVSTLTIQRTQQEDSAVYLCASSLALSGEGIYEQYFGPGTRLTVT.

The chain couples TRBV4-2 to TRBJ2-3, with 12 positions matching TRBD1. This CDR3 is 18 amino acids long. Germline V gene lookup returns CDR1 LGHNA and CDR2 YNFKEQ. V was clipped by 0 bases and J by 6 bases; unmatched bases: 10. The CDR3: CASSQDRPGQGARDTQYF. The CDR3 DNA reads TGTGCCAGCAGCCAAGATCGGCCGGGACAGGGGGCGCGGGATACGCAGTATTTT.

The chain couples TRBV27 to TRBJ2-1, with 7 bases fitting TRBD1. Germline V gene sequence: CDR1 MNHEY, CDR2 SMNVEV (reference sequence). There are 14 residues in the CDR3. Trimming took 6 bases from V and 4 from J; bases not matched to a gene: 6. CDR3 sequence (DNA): TGTGCCAGCAGCCCGGGACAGTATTACAATGAGCAGTTCTTC. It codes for CASSPGQYYNEQFF.

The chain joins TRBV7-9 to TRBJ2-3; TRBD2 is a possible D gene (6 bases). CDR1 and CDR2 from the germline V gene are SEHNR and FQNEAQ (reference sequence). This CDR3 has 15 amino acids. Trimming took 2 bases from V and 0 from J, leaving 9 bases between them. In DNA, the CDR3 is TGTGCCAGCAGCTTAAAGGGGAGGAGCACAGATACGCAGTATTTT. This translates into CASSLKGRSTDTQYF. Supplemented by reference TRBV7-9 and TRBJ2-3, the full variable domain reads DTGVSQNPRHKITKRGQNVTFRCDPISEHNRLYWYRQTLGQGPEFLTYFQNEAQLEKSRLLSDRFSAERPKGSFSTLEIQRTEQGDSAMYLCASSLKGRSTDTQYFGPGTRLTVL.

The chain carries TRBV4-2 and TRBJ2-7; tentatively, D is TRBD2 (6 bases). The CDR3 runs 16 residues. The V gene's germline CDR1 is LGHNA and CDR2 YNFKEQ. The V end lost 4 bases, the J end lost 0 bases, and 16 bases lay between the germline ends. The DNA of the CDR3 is TGTGCCAGCAGCCGGGGTAGCGGAGACGCCTCCTACGAGCAGTACTTC. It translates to CASSRGSGDASYEQYF.

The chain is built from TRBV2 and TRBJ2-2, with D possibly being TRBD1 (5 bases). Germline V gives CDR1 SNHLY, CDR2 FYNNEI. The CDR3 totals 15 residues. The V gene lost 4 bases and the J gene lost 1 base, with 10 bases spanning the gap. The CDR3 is CASSVRQGNTGELFF. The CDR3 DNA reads TGTGCCAGCAGTGTTCGGCAGGGGAACACCGGGGAGCTGTTTTTT.

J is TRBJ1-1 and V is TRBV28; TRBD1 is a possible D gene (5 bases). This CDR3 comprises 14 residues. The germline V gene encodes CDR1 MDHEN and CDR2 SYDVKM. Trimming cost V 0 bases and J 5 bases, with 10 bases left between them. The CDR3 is CASSLWGGRTEAFF. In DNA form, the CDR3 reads TGTGCCAGCAGTTTATGGGGGGGGAGAACTGAAGCTTTCTTT.

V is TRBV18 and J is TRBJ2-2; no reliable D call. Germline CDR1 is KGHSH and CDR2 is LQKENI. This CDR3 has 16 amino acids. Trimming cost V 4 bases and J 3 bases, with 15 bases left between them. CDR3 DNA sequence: TGTGCCAGCTCACTACAGCAGTCGGCGGACACCGGGGAGCTGTTTTTT. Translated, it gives CASSLQQSADTGELFF.

CDR3 residues: CASSSDRYRGYTF. CDR3 nucleotides: TGTGCCAGCAGCTCCGACAGGTACCGAGGCTACACCTTC. V is TRBV11-3 and J is TRBJ1-2; D might be TRBD1 (6 bases). The germline V gene encodes CDR1 SGHNT and CDR2 YENEEA. CDR3 size: 13 residues. Trimming shortened V by 4 bases and J by 8 bases, and 14 bases separated the two germline ends.

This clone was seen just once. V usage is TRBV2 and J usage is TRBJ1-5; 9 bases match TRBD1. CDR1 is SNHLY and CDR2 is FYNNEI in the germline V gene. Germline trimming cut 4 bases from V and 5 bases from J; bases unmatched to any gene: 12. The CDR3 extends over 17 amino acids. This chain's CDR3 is CASSGPPTGGEYQPQHF. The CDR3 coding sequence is TGTGCCAGCAGTGGCCCGCCGACAGGGGGAGAGTATCAGCCCCAGCATTTT.

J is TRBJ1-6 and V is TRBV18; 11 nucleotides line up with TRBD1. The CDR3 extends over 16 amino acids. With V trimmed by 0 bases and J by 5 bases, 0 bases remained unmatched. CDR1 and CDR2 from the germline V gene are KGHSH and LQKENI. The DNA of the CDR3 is TGTGCCAGCTCACCACCGGGACAGGGGGATAATTCACCCCTCCACTTT. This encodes CASSPPGQGDNSPLHF. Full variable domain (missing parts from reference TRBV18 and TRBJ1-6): NAGVMQNPRHLVRRRGQEARLRCSPMKGHSHVYWYRQLPEEGLKFMVYLQKENIIDESGMPKERFSAEFPKEGPSILRIQQVVRGDSAAYFCASSPPGQGDNSPLHFGNGTRLTVT.

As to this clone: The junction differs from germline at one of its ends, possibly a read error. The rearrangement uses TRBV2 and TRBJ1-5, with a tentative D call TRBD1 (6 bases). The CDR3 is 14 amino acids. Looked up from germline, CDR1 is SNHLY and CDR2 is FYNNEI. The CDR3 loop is CASSEAQGGQPQHF. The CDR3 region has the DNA TGTGCCAGCAGCGAAGCACAGGGCGGACAGCCCCAGCATTTT.

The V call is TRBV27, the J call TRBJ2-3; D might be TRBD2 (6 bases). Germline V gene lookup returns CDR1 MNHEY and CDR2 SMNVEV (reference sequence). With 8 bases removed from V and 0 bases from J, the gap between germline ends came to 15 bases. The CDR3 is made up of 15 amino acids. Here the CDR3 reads CASGPTRLSTDTQYF. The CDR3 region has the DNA TGTGCCAGCGGCCCGACTAGACTCAGCACAGATACGCAGTATTTT.

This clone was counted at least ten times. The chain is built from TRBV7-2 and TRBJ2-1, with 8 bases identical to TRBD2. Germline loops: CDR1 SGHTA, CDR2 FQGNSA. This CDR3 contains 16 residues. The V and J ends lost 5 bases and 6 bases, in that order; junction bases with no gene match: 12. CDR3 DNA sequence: TGTGCCAGCAGCCCCCGGGGAGCGGGAGTGATCAATGAGCAGTTCTTC. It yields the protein CASSPRGAGVINEQFF.

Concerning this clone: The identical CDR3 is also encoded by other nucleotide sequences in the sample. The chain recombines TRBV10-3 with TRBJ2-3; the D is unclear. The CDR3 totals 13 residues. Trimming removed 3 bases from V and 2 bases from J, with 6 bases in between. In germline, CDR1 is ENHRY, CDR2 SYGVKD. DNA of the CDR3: TGTGCCATCAGTGATGGCCCCACAGATACGCAGTATTTT. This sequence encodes CAISDGPTDTQYF.

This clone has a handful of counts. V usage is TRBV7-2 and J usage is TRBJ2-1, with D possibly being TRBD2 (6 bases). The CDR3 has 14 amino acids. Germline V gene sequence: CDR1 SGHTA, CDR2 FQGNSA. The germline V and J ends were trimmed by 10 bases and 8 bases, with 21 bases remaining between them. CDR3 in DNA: TGTGCCATCAAAGCGGCCGGGAGCAGGGATGAGCAGTTCTTC. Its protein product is CAIKAAGSRDEQFF.

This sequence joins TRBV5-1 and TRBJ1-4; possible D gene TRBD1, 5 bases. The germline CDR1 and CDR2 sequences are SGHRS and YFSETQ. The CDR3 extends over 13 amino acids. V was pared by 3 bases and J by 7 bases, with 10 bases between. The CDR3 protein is CASSYFTGEKLFF. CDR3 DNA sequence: TGCGCCAGCAGCTATTTTACAGGTGAAAAACTGTTTTTT.

CDR3 loop: CASSLDGETQYF. Written as DNA, the CDR3 is TGTGCCAGCAGCTTAGATGGGGAGACCCAGTACTTC. This chain joins TRBV7-8 and TRBJ2-5, with D unclear. V gave up 1 base and J gave up 5 bases, with 5 bases separating them. Germline V lookup: CDR1 SGHVS, CDR2 FQNEAQ. This CDR3 comprises 12 residues. The variable domain in full, completed from reference TRBV7-8 and TRBJ2-5, reads GAGVSQSPRYKVAKRGQDVALRCDPISGHVSLFWYQQALGQGPEFLTYFQNEAQLDKSGLPSDRFFAERPEGSVSTLKIQRTQQEDSAVYLCASSLDGETQYFGPGTRLLVL.

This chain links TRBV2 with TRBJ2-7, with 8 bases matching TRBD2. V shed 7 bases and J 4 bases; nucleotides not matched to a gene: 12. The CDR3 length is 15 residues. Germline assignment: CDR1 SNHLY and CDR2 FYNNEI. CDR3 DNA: TGTGCCAGCACCGGACTAGCTGATTATAGTTACGAGCAGTACTTC. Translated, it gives CASTGLADYSYEQYF.

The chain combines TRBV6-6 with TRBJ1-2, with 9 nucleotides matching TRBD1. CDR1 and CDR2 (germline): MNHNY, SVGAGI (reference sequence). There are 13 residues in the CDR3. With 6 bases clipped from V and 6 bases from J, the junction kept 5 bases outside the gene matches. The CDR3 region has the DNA TGTGCCAGCAGAGGCGGGACAGGGCATGGCTACACCTTC. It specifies CASRGGTGHGYTF.